This TCR beta chain appears in the sequencing data of a study of T cells in localized non-small cell lung cancer. The repertoire was sequenced with immunoSEQ multiplex PCR; TCRdb's copy has only in-frame clones and lacks some. The repertoire consists of roughly 35,000 clones, with roughly 88% occurring once and the leading ten covering 2.5% to 3.5%. Trimming shortened V by 0 bases and J by 6 bases, and 9 bases separated the two germline ends. The CDR3 consists of 13 residues. CDR1 and CDR2 (germline): SGHRS, YFSETQ. The clonotype originates from a woman aged 40-75 years with stage I lung adenocarcinoma. The chain links TRBV5-1 to TRBJ1-1; D possibly corresponds to TRBD1 (5 bases). Material: peripheral blood, obtained before any cancer treatment. In nucleotides, the CDR3 is TGCGCCAGCAGCTTGGGCTGGGGCGCTGAAGCTTTCTTT. Translating it yields CASSLGWGAEAFF.